The 26 T cell receptor beta chains below were found in one sample sequenced in a study of T cell responses to AZD1222 COVID-19 vaccine. Data came from immunoSEQ multiplex PCR; TCRdb stores just in-frame clones and leaves some out. The sample contains approximately 160,000 clones, about 91% of which appear only once. This specimen consisted of peripheral blood, obtained on day 0 of AZD1222 vaccination. The receptor set was obtained from an adult in good health.

Many counts were recorded for this clone. The chain recombines TRBV4-2 with TRBJ2-3, with TRBD1 as a possible D gene (6 bases). This CDR3 spans 17 amino acids. Per the germline V gene, CDR1 is LGHNA and CDR2 is YNFKEQ. V lost 0 bases, J lost 5 bases, and 18 bases lay in between. The CDR3 loop reads CASSQDDSAGAGDTQYF. In DNA form, the CDR3 reads TGTGCCAGCAGCCAAGATGATAGTGCAGGGGCAGGAGATACGCAGTATTTT.

This sequence joins TRBV30 and TRBJ1-3; 7 bases are a match to TRBD1. The CDR3 runs 15 residues. Germline V lookup: CDR1 GTSNPN, CDR2 SVGIG (reference sequence). V lost 0 bases to trimming and J lost 4 bases; unmatched junction nucleotides: 6. The CDR3 region is CAWSVQGTLGNTIYF. CDR3 nucleotides: TGTGCCTGGAGTGTACAGGGGACCTTAGGAAACACCATATATTTT.

The chain combines TRBV7-2 with TRBJ1-2, with D tentatively TRBD1 (6 bases). V was trimmed by 1 base and J by 1 base, leaving 13 bases between them. The CDR3 spans 16 residues. Looked up from germline, CDR1 is SGHTA and CDR2 is FQGNSA. The CDR3 here is CASSLEGGAFNYGYTF. The CDR3 DNA reads as TGTGCCAGCAGCTTAGAAGGGGGGGCTTTTAACTATGGCTACACCTTC.

This clone was observed a single time. V usage is TRBV28 and J usage is TRBJ2-7; D gene unclear. Germline values: CDR1 MDHEN, CDR2 SYDVKM. The CDR3 spans 14 residues. V was cut by 7 bases and J by 2 bases, with 15 bases left in between. DNA for the CDR3: TGTGCCAGCATTCGGCAAGGGAATCCCTACGAGCAGTACTTC. Residues: CASIRQGNPYEQYF.

The V gene is TRBV12-3 or TRBV12-4, the J gene TRBJ1-3; D gene uncertain. Between the trimmed V and J ends, which lost 7 bases and 2 bases, there was a span of 9 bases. The CDR3 is made up of 13 amino acids. This chain's CDR3 is CASTDPPGNTIYF. The CDR3 bases are TGTGCCAGCACCGACCCGCCTGGAAACACCATATATTTT.

This rearrangement joins TRBV28 to TRBJ1-2, with D hard to call. CDR3 size: 10 residues. V was clipped by 8 bases and J by 6 bases, with 7 bases between them. CDR1 MDHEN and CDR2 SYDVKM come from the germline V gene. In nucleotides, the CDR3 is TGTGCCAGCTATTCGGATGGCTACACCTTC. Its protein is CASYSDGYTF.

This clone came up once. The J gene is TRBJ2-2, the V gene TRBV27, with D unclear. Germline CDR1 and CDR2: MNHEY and SMNVEV (reference sequence). With 3 bases removed from V and 3 bases from J, the gap between germline ends came to 11 bases. The CDR3 spans 15 residues. This CDR3 reads CASSLGYSYTGELFF. CDR3 coding DNA: TGTGCCAGCAGTTTGGGCTACTCCTACACCGGGGAGCTGTTTTTT.

The rearrangement joins TRBV19 to TRBJ1-6; D remains unclear. In germline, CDR1 is LNHDA, CDR2 SQIVND (reference sequence). The ends were cut back, 5 bases at V and 10 bases at J, with 12 bases in the middle. This CDR3 contains 13 residues. This chain's CDR3 is CASSAQRGSPLHF. CDR3 DNA: TGTGCCAGTAGTGCCCAAAGAGGATCACCCCTCCACTTT.

The CDR3 nucleotides read TGCGCCAGCAGCTTGGGAGTGGGCAGAGGCCTCATAGATACGCAGTATTTT. As protein: CASSLGVGRGLIDTQYF. The genes are TRBV5-1 and TRBJ2-3; D is unclear. V was shortened by 0 bases and J by 5 bases, with 19 bases between the two germline ends. The CDR3 totals 17 residues. CDR1 and CDR2 from the germline V gene are SGHRS and YFSETQ.

CDR3 DNA: TGTGCCAGCCTTTCTACGGGACAGGGAAACAATGAGCAGTTCTTC. Its translation is CASLSTGQGNNEQFF. The V call is TRBV5-6, the J call TRBJ2-1; 9 nucleotides line up with TRBD1. The CDR3 contains 15 residues. Germline-derived CDR1 and CDR2 are SGHDT and YYEEEE. Losses at the gene ends were 7 bases for V and 5 bases for J; bases not matched to a gene: 10.

The sample holds one count of this clone. V usage is TRBV5-4 and J usage is TRBJ1-1; no firm D call. CDR3 length equals 14 residues. V was clipped by 2 bases and J by 1 base, with 9 bases between them. Germline assignment: CDR1 SGHNT and CDR2 YYREEE (reference sequence). The CDR3 nucleotides read TGTGCCAGCAGCTTCCGCGGTAAGAACACTGAAGCTTTCTTT. Translating gives CASSFRGKNTEAFF.

In DNA form, the CDR3 reads TGTGCCAGTAGTAAAGGGGGCTTCACTGAAGCTTTCTTT. Its translation: CASSKGGFTEAFF. This sequence joins TRBV19 and TRBJ1-1; 7 positions agree with TRBD1. V lost 4 bases, J lost 4 bases, and 3 bases stayed unmatched. The germline gives CDR1 LNHDA, CDR2 SQIVND (reference sequence). The CDR3 sequence is 13 residues long.

The chain uses TRBV13 and TRBJ2-3; 9 bases align to TRBD2. The CDR3 is 18 residues long. Germline-derived CDR1 and CDR2 are PRHDT and FYEKMQ (reference sequence). V lost 5 bases, J lost 4 bases, and 16 bases stayed unmatched. The CDR3 spells CASSPPGGWAGGADTQYF. Written as DNA, the CDR3 is TGTGCCAGCAGCCCTCCCGGGGGCTGGGCGGGAGGGGCAGATACGCAGTATTTT. The variable domain in full, with the rest retrieved from reference TRBV13 and TRBJ2-3, is AAGVIQSPRHLIKEKRETATLKCYPIPRHDTVYWYQQGPGQDPQFLISFYEKMQSDKGSIPDRFSAQQFSDYHSELNMSSLELGDSALYFCASSPPGGWAGGADTQYFGPGTRLTVL.

The chain joins TRBV20-1 to TRBJ2-1; D might be TRBD1 (5 bases). This CDR3 is built from 14 residues. With 3 bases removed from V and 7 bases from J, the gap between germline ends came to 16 bases. CDR1 and CDR2 from the germline V gene are DFQATT and SNEGSKA (reference sequence). DNA for the CDR3: TGCAGTGCTAGTGGGGCACCTCTTGGAAATGAGCAGTTCTTC. Its translation is CSASGAPLGNEQFF.

V is TRBV6-5 and J is TRBJ1-6, with D tentatively TRBD1 (5 bases). CDR3 length equals 15 residues. Trimming shortened V by 10 bases and J by 6 bases, and 19 bases separated the two germline ends. Germline assignment: CDR1 MNHEY and CDR2 SVGAGI. The CDR3 region is CATGSGPAFNSPLHF. The CDR3 region has the DNA TGTGCCACGGGGTCAGGGCCCGCGTTTAATTCACCCCTCCACTTT.

This chain joins TRBV6-6 and TRBJ2-7; a possible D gene is TRBD2 (5 bases). The CDR3 is 14 amino acids. V shed 1 base and J shed 4 bases, with 11 bases lying between them. Looked up from germline, CDR1 is MNHNY and CDR2 is SVGAGI (reference sequence). The CDR3 protein is CASSYLPPGYEQYF. In DNA, the CDR3 is TGTGCCAGCAGTTACTTACCGCCGGGGTACGAGCAGTACTTC.

This sequence joins TRBV11-2 and TRBJ1-1; no reliable D call. This CDR3 region has 13 residues. Per the germline V gene, CDR1 is SGHAT and CDR2 is FQNNGV. V was clipped by 1 base and J by 1 base, with 4 bases between them. CDR3 in DNA: TGTGCCAGCAGCTTAGCGCGGAACACTGAAGCTTTCTTT. Amino acid sequence: CASSLARNTEAFF.

V is TRBV7-3 and J is TRBJ2-1; weak D call: TRBD2 (6 bases). Germline V gene lookup returns CDR1 SGHTA and CDR2 FQGTGA. This CDR3 is built from 16 residues. V was pared by 1 base and J by 4 bases, with 14 bases between. CDR3 sequence: CASSLSHASAYNEQFF. The CDR3 region has the DNA TGTGCCAGCAGCTTAAGTCATGCTAGCGCATACAATGAGCAGTTCTTC.

This clone turned up a few times. The gene calls are TRBV7-8 and TRBJ2-3, with D unclear. Germline loops: CDR1 SGHVS, CDR2 FQNEAQ. V was cut by 1 base and J by 5 bases, with 7 bases left in between. The CDR3 extends over 13 amino acids. The CDR3 sequence is CASSLELGDTQYF. The CDR3 nucleotides are TGTGCCAGCAGCTTAGAGTTGGGAGATACGCAGTATTTT.

The chain is built from TRBV3-1 (or the pseudogene TRBV3-2) and TRBJ1-1; weak D call: TRBD1 (6 bases). CDR3 length: 14 amino acids. Trimming took 2 bases from V and 3 from J, leaving 10 bases between them. From germline, CDR1 is LGHDT and CDR2 YNNKEL (reference sequence). The CDR3 DNA sequence: TGTGCCAGCAGCCAAAGGGGGGGGCACACTGAAGCTTTCTTT. Its protein product is CASSQRGGHTEAFF.

V gene TRBV6-5 combines with J gene TRBJ1-1; TRBD1 matches 8 bases. The CDR3 sequence is 14 residues long. The junction had 7 bases not matched to a gene; V was cut back by 6 bases and J by 4 bases. Looked up from germline, CDR1 is MNHEY and CDR2 is SVGAGI. CDR3 residues: CASSRDRGGTEAFF. CDR3 nucleotide sequence: TGTGCCAGCAGCCGCGACAGGGGCGGCACTGAAGCTTTCTTT.

The chain links TRBV7-3 to TRBJ1-3; the match to TRBD1 covers 7 bases. Trimming removed 5 bases from V and 0 bases from J; junction bases left unmatched: 1. This CDR3 has 14 residues. Germline CDR1 and CDR2: SGHTA and FQGTGA. The CDR3 region has the DNA TGTGCCAGCAGCCAGGGGGGCTCTGGAAACACCATATATTTT. Translating gives CASSQGGSGNTIYF.

The chain has TRBV25-1 and TRBJ1-2; 8 nucleotides match TRBD1. Germline V gene data show CDR1 as MGHDK and CDR2 as SYGVNS. This CDR3 contains 14 residues. After removal of 1 base from V and 7 bases from J, the junction contained 5 bases not matched to a gene. In DNA, the CDR3 is TGTGCCAGCAGTGAATCCGCCACAGGGGGTGGCTACACCTTC. Protein: CASSESATGGGYTF.

In this sample, this clone turned up a few times. The CDR3 here is CASSKWDRGDEQYF. As DNA, the CDR3 is TGTGCCAGCAGCAAATGGGACAGGGGGGACGAGCAGTACTTC. V is TRBV3-1 (or the pseudogene TRBV3-2) and J is TRBJ2-7; TRBD1 matches at 11 bases. Germline CDR1 is LGHDT and CDR2 is YNNKEL (reference sequence). This CDR3 is built from 14 residues. The V segment lost 5 bases and the J segment 5 bases; nucleotides outside the gene matches: 5.

The chain is built from TRBV6-5 and TRBJ2-7, with TRBD1 as a possible D gene (5 bases). Germline V gives CDR1 MNHEY, CDR2 SVGAGI. CDR3 length: 14 amino acids. V lost 5 bases and J 4 bases, leaving 15 bases between the germline ends. CDR3 residues: CASSTLGREYEQYF. CDR3 DNA: TGTGCCAGCAGTACGTTGGGCAGGGAATACGAGCAGTACTTC.

This clone occurred once. This sequence joins TRBV7-2 and TRBJ2-7; 8 bases agree with TRBD2. V was pared by 4 bases and J by 9 bases, with 5 bases of the junction left unmatched. The CDR3 is made up of 12 amino acids. Per the germline V gene, CDR1 is SGHTA and CDR2 is FQGNSA. The CDR3, as DNA: TGTGCCAGCAGCTCACTAGCGGCGAGGCAGTACTTC. As protein: CASSSLAARQYF.